These T cell receptor beta chains were read from a single sample in a study of blood T cells in healthy people across ages. Each CDR3 protein is one row after TCRdb ran MiXCR on the 5' RACE reads. The sample consists of about 1.5 million distinct CDR3 sequences, under 55% of them appearing once. Sequences were obtained from blood. These TCRs come from a woman aged 18-29 years in good health. Both conserved end residues are part of each CDR3. A D gene is named only where the DNA matches it firmly. Size is omitted from some rows. Given values are once, few, many or a class for expanded clones.

v_gene	d_gene	j_gene	len	abundance	CDR3nt	CDR3aa
TRBV10-3	TRBD2	TRBJ2-7	14	few	TGTGCCATCAGGCCTAGCGGGCAGATCTACGAGCAGTACTTC	CAIRPSGQIYEQYF
TRBV12-3/TRBV12-4	TRBD1	TRBJ2-3	15	many	TGTGCCAGCAGTTCGACAGGGGAGAGGACAGATACGCAGTATTTT	CASSSTGERTDTQYF
TRBV27	.	TRBJ1-6	17	.	TGTGCCAGCAGTTTAGGGCCTCCAAGCTCCTATAATTCACCCCTCCACTTT	CASSLGPPSSYNSPLHF
TRBV11-2	TRBD2	TRBJ2-3	17	few	TGTGCCAGCAGCACCAGGACTAGCGGGTCTAGCACAGATACGCAGTATTTT	CASSTRTSGSSTDTQYF
TRBV15	.	TRBJ1-6	16	few	TGTGCCACCAGCCGAGGGGGGGGCAGGAATAATTCACCCCTCCACTTT	CATSRGGGRNNSPLHF
TRBV20-1	.	TRBJ1-1	12	.	TGCAGTGCTGGGGGTGGGCTGGCTGAAGCTTTCTTT	CSAGGGLAEAFF
TRBV12-3/TRBV12-4	.	TRBJ2-4	15	few	TGTGCCAGCAGTTTGTGGCAGTCTGCCAAAAACATTCAGTACTTC	CASSLWQSAKNIQYF
TRBV6-5	.	TRBJ1-1	13	.	TGTGCCAGCAGTTACTGGGTTAACACTGAAGCTTTCTTT	CASSYWVNTEAFF
TRBV12-3/TRBV12-4	TRBD2	TRBJ2-1	14	.	TGTGCCAGCAGTGTTAGTGGGGGGGGAGAGACCCAGTTCTTC	CASSVSGGGETQFF
TRBV6-1	.	TRBJ2-7	16	once	TGTGCCAGCTACGGAAACCAGGGCCACCGCTACAATGAGCAGTACTTC	CASYGNQGHRYNEQYF
TRBV5-1	.	TRBJ1-2	15	.	TGCGCCAGCAGCTTGCAGGCCTTATCCCTTTATGGCTACACCTTC	CASSLQALSLYGYTF
TRBV6-2/TRBV6-3	.	TRBJ1-5	12	.	TGTGCCAGCAGGTATACCAATCAGCCCCAGCATTTT	CASRYTNQPQHF
TRBV28	TRBD1	TRBJ1-6	18	.	TGTGCCAGCAGTCTTCAGGTTACCTGGACAGGGAATAATTCACCCCTCCACTTT	CASSLQVTWTGNNSPLHF
TRBV4-3	.	TRBJ2-1	14	many	TGCGCCAGCAGCCATGACGAGGGCGGCAATGAGCAGTTCTTC	CASSHDEGGNEQFF
TRBV18	.	TRBJ1-2	15	.	TGTGCCAGCTCACGGTGGGAGTACTCCTCCGATGGCTACACCTTC	CASSRWEYSSDGYTF
TRBV5-4	TRBD2	TRBJ2-7	16	.	TGTGCCAGCAGCTCCCCGTTAGCGGGGGAATCCTACGAGCAGTACTTC	CASSSPLAGESYEQYF
TRBV7-6	.	TRBJ1-1	13	few	TGTGCCAGCAGCACAGGGAGTGGAACTGAAGCTTTCTTT	CASSTGSGTEAFF
TRBV7-9	.	TRBJ1-1	14	few	TGTGCCAGCAGCGAACCGGACAAGAACACTGAAGCTTTCTTT	CASSEPDKNTEAFF
TRBV3-1	TRBD1	TRBJ1-2	15	few	TGTGCCAGCAGCCATTACAGACAGGGAAGGAATGGCTACACCTTC	CASSHYRQGRNGYTF
TRBV20-1	.	TRBJ1-1	13	.	TGCAGTGCTAGTACAGGGACGAGAACTGAAGCTTTCTTT	CSASTGTRTEAFF
TRBV5-1	TRBD2	TRBJ2-3	16	.	TGCGCCAGCAGCTTGGGGACTAGCTCTTACACAGATACGCAGTATTTT	CASSLGTSSYTDTQYF
TRBV6-5	.	TRBJ1-2	14	.	TGTGCCAGCAGAACCTATACAGGATCTGGAGGCTACACCTTC	CASRTYTGSGGYTF
TRBV29-1	.	TRBJ2-3	13	.	TGCAGCGGCCGCGCCGGGAGCACAGATACGCAGTATTTT	CSGRAGSTDTQYF
TRBV20-1	TRBD2	TRBJ2-3	13	.	TGCAGTGCTAGGCGGGAGGGGTCAGATACGCAGTATTTT	CSARREGSDTQYF
TRBV29-1	.	TRBJ1-2	12	few	TGCAGCGTTGAAGACAGGCCTGAGGGCTACACCTTC	CSVEDRPEGYTF
TRBV12-3/TRBV12-4	.	TRBJ1-2	13	few	TGTGCCAGCAGTTTAGGACATTTTTATGGCTACACCTTC	CASSLGHFYGYTF
TRBV6-6	TRBD1	TRBJ2-1	17	.	TGTGCCAGCAGTTACTCATCCGGGACAGGGGGCATCAATGAGCAGTTCTTC	CASSYSSGTGGINEQFF
TRBV6-6	.	TRBJ2-3	13	.	TGTGCCAGCAGTGACAAGAGCACAGATACGCAGTATTTT	CASSDKSTDTQYF
TRBV27	.	TRBJ1-1	14	.	TGTGCCAGCAGTTTATCGATCAGAAACACTGAAGCTTTCTTT	CASSLSIRNTEAFF
TRBV11-2	.	TRBJ2-7	13	.	TGTGCCAGCAGCTTGAGCCACTACTACGAGCAGTACTTC	CASSLSHYYEQYF
TRBV7-2	.	TRBJ1-2	14	few	TGTGCCAGCAGCTTACCAGACAGTTCGGGGGGCTACACCTTC	CASSLPDSSGGYTF
TRBV4-3	.	TRBJ1-1	15	.	TGCGCCAGCAGCCAAGATAGAGGGCCGGGCCCTGAAGCTTTCTTT	CASSQDRGPGPEAFF
TRBV3-1	.	TRBJ1-2	13	.	TGTGCCAGCAGCCAGCCAGTGGGAGGTGGCTACACCTTC	CASSQPVGGGYTF
TRBV6-2/TRBV6-3	.	TRBJ1-1	14	.	TGTGCCAGCAGTTACCAGGGGCATGGCACTGAAGCTTTCTTT	CASSYQGHGTEAFF
TRBV6-6	TRBD2	TRBJ2-7	15	few	TGTGCCAGCAGTTACTTAAGACTAGCGGGAGGCGAGCAGTACTTC	CASSYLRLAGGEQYF